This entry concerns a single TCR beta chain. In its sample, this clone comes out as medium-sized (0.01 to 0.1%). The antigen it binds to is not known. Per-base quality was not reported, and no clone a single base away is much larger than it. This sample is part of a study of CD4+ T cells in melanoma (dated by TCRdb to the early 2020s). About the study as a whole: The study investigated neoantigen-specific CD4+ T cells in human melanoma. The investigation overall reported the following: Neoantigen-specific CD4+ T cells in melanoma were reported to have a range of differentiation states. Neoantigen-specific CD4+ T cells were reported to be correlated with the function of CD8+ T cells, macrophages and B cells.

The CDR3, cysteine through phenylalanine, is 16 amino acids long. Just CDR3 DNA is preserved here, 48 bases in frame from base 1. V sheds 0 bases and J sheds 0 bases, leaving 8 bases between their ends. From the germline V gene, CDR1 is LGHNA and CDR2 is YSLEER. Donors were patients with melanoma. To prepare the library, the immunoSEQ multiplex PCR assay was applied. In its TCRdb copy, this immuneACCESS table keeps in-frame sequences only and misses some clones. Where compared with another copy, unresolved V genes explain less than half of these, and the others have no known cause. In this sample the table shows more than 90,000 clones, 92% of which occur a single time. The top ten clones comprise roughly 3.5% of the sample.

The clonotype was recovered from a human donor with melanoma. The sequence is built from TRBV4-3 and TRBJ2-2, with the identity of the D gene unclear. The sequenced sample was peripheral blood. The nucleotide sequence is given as TGCGCCAGCAGCCAAGAGGACGACGCGAACACCGGGGAGCTGTTTTTT. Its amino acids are CASSQEDDANTGELFF.